The 30 T cell receptor beta chains in this list originate from one sample, sequenced in a study of CD8+ T cells in alopecia areata. The treatment was: oral pan-JAK inhibitor, 5-10 mg twice daily. Extracted RNA was reverse transcribed, and the resulting cDNA served as sequencing template. Data came from immunoSEQ multiplex PCR; TCRdb stores just in-frame clones and leaves some out. Among under 200,000 clones listed, less than 80% were seen once. Sequencing used CD4+ T cells sorted from blood, obtained at week 24, from a patient treated with tofacitinib. These TCRs come from a human donor with alopecia areata.

The CDR3 region is CSAFGGTNTEAFF. CDR3 sequence (DNA): TGCAGCGCTTTCGGGGGTACTAACACTGAAGCTTTCTTT. The chain links TRBV29-1 to TRBJ1-1; maybe TRBD1 (5 bases). The germline gives CDR1 SQVTM, CDR2 ANQGSEA. Trimming removed 7 bases at V and 2 bases at J, with 14 bases between. This CDR3 is 13 amino acids long.

This chain links TRBV25-1 with TRBJ2-3; D unclear. Trimming took 8 bases from V and 0 from J, leaving 12 bases between them. This CDR3 region has 14 residues. In germline, CDR1 is MGHDK, CDR2 SYGVNS. CDR3 protein: CASGAQTSTDTQYF. In DNA form, the CDR3 reads TGTGCCAGCGGAGCGCAAACGAGCACAGATACGCAGTATTTT.

Concerning this clone: Other DNA sequences in the same sample also yield this CDR3. V gene TRBV20-1 combines with J gene TRBJ2-5; maybe TRBD2 (5 bases). V lost 6 bases and J 5 bases, leaving 7 bases between the germline ends. CDR3 size: 10 residues. Germline V gene data show CDR1 as DFQATT and CDR2 as SNEGSKA (reference sequence). DNA of the CDR3: TGCAGTGCCGGGGTGGAGACCCAGTACTTC. It specifies CSAGVETQYF.

This chain connects TRBV6-5 to TRBJ2-7, with D possibly matching TRBD2 (6 bases). CDR1 and CDR2 from the germline V gene are MNHEY and SVGAGI. V was shortened by 5 bases and J by 3 bases, with 11 bases between the two germline ends. This CDR3 is 13 amino acids long. The CDR3 DNA sequence: TGTGCCAGCAGTGCCGGGACTGGCTACGAGCAGTACTTC. As protein: CASSAGTGYEQYF.

V gene TRBV5-1 combines with J gene TRBJ1-1, with a weak D call TRBD1 (6 bases). Germline V gene sequence: CDR1 SGHRS, CDR2 YFSETQ. This CDR3 comprises 13 residues. Trimming stripped 5 bases from V and 5 bases from J, with 13 bases between. As DNA, the CDR3 is TGCGCCAGCAGGCAGGGGCAAGGGACTGAAGCTTTCTTT. Translation gives CASRQGQGTEAFF.

This clone appeared a few times. The chain joins TRBV30 to TRBJ2-7; D call uncertain. This CDR3 spans 13 amino acids. Trimming removed 2 bases at V and 5 bases at J, with 13 bases between. Germline V gene data show CDR1 as GTSNPN and CDR2 as SVGIG (reference sequence). CDR3 loop: CAWSRPPANEQYF. The CDR3 DNA is TGTGCCTGGAGTAGGCCCCCGGCAAACGAGCAGTACTTC.

V usage is TRBV7-9 and J usage is TRBJ1-2, with 11 bases identical to TRBD1. Trimming at V came to 2 bases and at J to 7 bases, leaving 3 bases not matched to a gene. Germline values: CDR1 SEHNR, CDR2 FQNEAQ (reference sequence). The CDR3 extends over 14 amino acids. CDR3 protein: CASSLLDRGLGYTF. The CDR3 coding sequence is TGTGCCAGCAGCTTACTGGACAGGGGGCTTGGCTACACCTTC.

The chain uses TRBV10-3 and TRBJ2-1, with TRBD2 matching over 8 bases. J was trimmed by 10 bases and V by 8 bases; bases with no gene match: 10. Germline CDR1 ENHRY, CDR2 SYGVKD. The CDR3 covers 13 residues. Written as DNA, the CDR3 is TGTGCCATCGGGGCTAGCGGGCCTGAAGAGCAGTTCTTC. Protein: CAIGASGPEEQFF.

The chain combines TRBV7-2 with TRBJ2-6; 8 bases match TRBD1. The CDR3 has 14 amino acids. V lost 5 bases, J lost 10 bases, and 7 bases stayed unmatched. Germline loops: CDR1 SGHTA, CDR2 FQGNSA. The CDR3 DNA follows: TGTGCCAGCAGCCTCGGGACAGGTCTAAACGTCCTGACTTTC. As protein: CASSLGTGLNVLTF.

This clone was observed at least ten times. The rearrangement joins TRBV27 to TRBJ1-4, with D possibly TRBD1 on 6 matching bases. Germline CDR1 reads MNHEY; CDR2 reads SMNVEV (reference sequence). Trimming took 6 bases from V and 4 from J, leaving 18 bases between them. The CDR3 consists of 16 residues. CDR3 sequence reads: CASSPWGRQVNEKLFF. The CDR3, as DNA: TGTGCCAGCAGCCCCTGGGGCAGACAGGTTAATGAAAAACTGTTTTTT.

The count of this clone is one. The genes are TRBV5-1 and TRBJ2-2, with D possibly matching TRBD1 (5 bases). Trimming took 0 bases from V and 5 from J, leaving 14 bases between them. CDR3 length equals 16 residues. Germline values: CDR1 SGHRS, CDR2 YFSETQ. This CDR3 is CASSLDRFLLTGELFF. The DNA of the CDR3 is TGCGCCAGCAGCTTGGACAGGTTCCTCTTAACCGGGGAGCTGTTTTTT. The entire variable domain, with the rest obtained from reference TRBV5-1 and TRBJ2-2, is as follows: KAGVTQTPRYLIKTRGQQVTLSCSPISGHRSVSWYQQTPGQGLQFLFEYFSETQRNKGNFPGRFSGRQFSNSRSEMNVSTLELGDSALYLCASSLDRFLLTGELFFGEGSRLTVL.

The V and J genes are TRBV5-6 and TRBJ2-7, with TRBD1 matching over 7 bases. V was clipped by 5 bases and J by 4 bases; unmatched bases: 6. Germline-derived CDR1 and CDR2 are SGHDT and YYEEEE. The CDR3 is 13 residues long. CDR3 loop: CASRGQWGYEQYF. CDR3 in DNA: TGTGCCAGCAGGGGACAGTGGGGTTACGAGCAGTACTTC.

V and J are TRBV7-8 and TRBJ1-1; D remains unclear. This CDR3 is 13 amino acids long. CDR1 and CDR2 from the germline V gene are SGHVS and FQNEAQ. Trimming removed 7 bases at V and 5 bases at J, with 14 bases between. The DNA for the CDR3 is TGTGCCAGCATTAGACTAGGGCGGACTGAAGCTTTCTTT. Amino acids: CASIRLGRTEAFF.

The rearrangement uses TRBV30 and TRBJ2-5, with TRBD1 matching over 11 bases. The germline V gene has CDR1 GTSNPN and CDR2 SVGIG (reference sequence). V gave up 3 bases and J gave up 4 bases; unmatched junction bases: 16. CDR3 length: 18 amino acids. The CDR3 spells CAWRPIRDRGLMGETQYF. CDR3 DNA sequence: TGTGCCTGGAGGCCGATCCGGGACAGGGGGTTGATGGGAGAGACCCAGTACTTC.

The chain couples TRBV5-1 to TRBJ1-6; D is perhaps TRBD1 (6 bases). This CDR3 is built from 14 residues. V lost 4 bases and J 10 bases, leaving 15 bases between the germline ends. Per germline, CDR1 SGHRS and CDR2 YFSETQ. The CDR3 sequence is CASSETGSASPLHF. The CDR3 DNA reads TGCGCCAGCAGCGAAACAGGGAGTGCGTCACCCCTCCACTTT.

J is TRBJ2-3 and V is TRBV30; D may be TRBD2 (6 bases). Germline CDR1 and CDR2: GTSNPN and SVGIG (reference sequence). The CDR3 extends over 14 amino acids. V was shortened by 0 bases and J by 6 bases, with 13 bases between the two germline ends. The CDR3 sequence: CAWSVRAGKDTQYF. In DNA form, the CDR3 reads TGTGCCTGGAGTGTACGGGCGGGGAAGGATACGCAGTATTTT.

In its sample, this clone was seen a few times. The chain couples TRBV29-1 to TRBJ2-3, with D maybe TRBD1 (6 bases). The V gene lost 6 bases and the J gene lost 2 bases, with 12 bases spanning the gap. CDR1 and CDR2 (germline): SQVTM, ANQGSEA. This CDR3 has 13 residues. The CDR3 spells CSVFGQYTDTQYF. The DNA for the CDR3 is TGCAGCGTCTTTGGACAGTACACAGATACGCAGTATTTT.

J is TRBJ1-1 and V is TRBV5-1; D is perhaps TRBD1 (5 bases). Trimming took 4 bases from V and 0 from J, leaving 16 bases between them. CDR3 length: 16 residues. Per the germline V gene, CDR1 is SGHRS and CDR2 is YFSETQ. CDR3 protein: CASSRSSDRMNTEAFF. The CDR3 coding sequence is TGCGCCAGCAGCCGTTCCTCTGACAGAATGAACACTGAAGCTTTCTTT.

This rearrangement joins TRBV5-1 to TRBJ2-3, with 9 bases that match TRBD1. Trimming removed 0 bases from V and 3 bases from J; junction bases left unmatched: 14. Germline V CDR1 and CDR2: SGHRS, YFSETQ. The CDR3 runs to 19 residues. The CDR3 spells CASSLETFPTGGGTDTQYF. For the CDR3, the DNA is TGCGCCAGCAGCTTGGAAACCTTTCCGACAGGGGGAGGTACAGATACGCAGTATTTT.

The gene calls are TRBV5-1 and TRBJ2-5, with D tentatively TRBD1 (5 bases). The CDR3 sequence is 13 residues long. Between the trimmed V and J ends, which lost 6 bases and 3 bases, there was a span of 12 bases. In germline, CDR1 is SGHRS, CDR2 YFSETQ. CDR3 region: CASNDRIEETQYF. The CDR3 nucleotides are TGCGCCAGCAATGACAGAATAGAAGAGACCCAGTACTTC.

The chain recombines TRBV7-2 with TRBJ1-6; D ambiguous. The CDR3 loop spans 13 amino acids. The V gene lost 1 base and the J gene lost 12 bases, with 10 bases spanning the gap. CDR1 is SGHTA and CDR2 is FQGNSA in the germline V gene. CDR3: CASSLVYELPLHF. The CDR3 DNA reads as TGTGCCAGCAGCTTAGTGTACGAACTACCCCTCCACTTT.

This clone was counted only a few times. The genes are TRBV14 and TRBJ1-6; tentative D call: TRBD1 (6 bases). The CDR3 has 13 amino acids. Trimming removed 4 bases from V and 8 bases from J, with 9 bases in between. CDR1 is SGHDN and CDR2 is FVKESK in the germline V gene. The CDR3 sequence is CASSLQGYSPLHF. The CDR3 nucleotides read TGTGCCAGCAGCCTACAGGGATATTCACCCCTCCACTTT. Supplemented by reference TRBV14 and TRBJ1-6, the full variable domain reads EAGVTQFPSHSVIEKGQTVTLRCDPISGHDNLYWYRRVMGKEIKFLLHFVKESKQDESGMPNNRFLAERTGGTYSTLKVQPAELEDSGVYFCASSLQGYSPLHFGNGTRLTVT.

This clone is a singleton in its sample. The V call is TRBV2, the J call TRBJ2-7; either TRBD1 or TRBD2 may supply D (5 bases each). CDR1 and CDR2 from the germline V gene are SNHLY and FYNNEI. This CDR3 has 15 residues. Trimming removed 5 bases at V and 6 bases at J, with 20 bases between. The CDR3 loop is CASSYSRDPAIEQYF. CDR3 DNA sequence: TGTGCCAGCAGTTACAGCAGGGACCCTGCGATCGAGCAGTACTTC.

This sequence joins TRBV9 and TRBJ2-5, with 10 positions matching TRBD1. In germline, CDR1 is SGDLS, CDR2 YYNGEE. V shed 4 bases and J 4 bases; nucleotides not matched to a gene: 7. The CDR3 has 15 residues. In DNA form, the CDR3 reads TGTGCCAGCAGCTCTACCGGGACAGGGGTAGAGACCCAGTACTTC. Amino acid sequence: CASSSTGTGVETQYF.

The chain uses TRBV29-1 and TRBJ2-5, with D possibly TRBD2 on 6 matching bases. V was pared by 6 bases and J by 2 bases, with 16 bases between. The length of the CDR3 is 14 residues. Looked up from germline, CDR1 is SQVTM and CDR2 is ANQGSEA. The CDR3 reads CSVPRWGDQETQYF. The CDR3 DNA follows: TGCAGCGTCCCTAGATGGGGGGATCAAGAGACCCAGTACTTC.

The chain has TRBV2 and TRBJ1-6; 7 bases are a match to TRBD1. The trim removed 6 bases at V and 7 bases at J, leaving 6 bases unmatched. This CDR3 contains 14 residues. The germline V gene encodes CDR1 SNHLY and CDR2 FYNNEI. CDR3 bases: TGTGCCAGCAGGCCGGGACAGCTAAATTCACCCCTCCACTTT. It encodes CASRPGQLNSPLHF.

The V gene is TRBV2, the J gene TRBJ1-1, with a tentative D call TRBD1 (5 bases). The CDR3 contains 14 residues. Looked up from germline, CDR1 is SNHLY and CDR2 is FYNNEI. V lost 5 bases to trimming and J lost 5 bases, with 15 bases between them. The CDR3 region has the DNA TGTGCCAGCAGTACCCATGGGGGAGGGACTGAAGCTTTCTTT. Amino acid sequence: CASSTHGGGTEAFF.

V and J are TRBV29-1 and TRBJ1-6, with TRBD1 identical over 11 bases. The germline V gene has CDR1 SQVTM and CDR2 ANQGSEA. The junction had 8 bases not matched to a gene; V was cut back by 7 bases and J by 9 bases. The length of the CDR3 is 14 residues. CDR3 residues: CSAKTGTGGSPLHF. The CDR3 DNA reads TGCAGCGCCAAAACCGGGACAGGGGGTTCACCCCTCCACTTT.

This clone was seen a handful of times. The chain is built from TRBV5-1 and TRBJ2-5, with D tentatively TRBD2 (6 bases). The CDR3 is 15 amino acids. The V end was cut by 7 bases, the J end by 3 bases, with 19 bases between. Germline V gene data show CDR1 as SGHRS and CDR2 as YFSETQ. This chain's CDR3 is CASGDLTSIKETQYF. The CDR3, as DNA: TGCGCCAGCGGAGACTTGACTAGTATAAAAGAGACCCAGTACTTC.

The chain employs TRBV15 and TRBJ1-5, with D uncertain. CDR1 and CDR2 (germline): LNHNV, YYDKDF (reference sequence). Trimming removed 1 base at V and 6 bases at J, with 4 bases between. The CDR3 is made up of 12 amino acids. In nucleotides, the CDR3 is TGTGCCACCAGCAGAGTTTCTCAGCCCCAGCATTTT. Its protein product is CATSRVSQPQHF.